The 15 T cell receptor beta chains reported below all come from one sample, sequenced in a study of blood T cell repertoires in COVID-19. Clones were sequenced by immunoSEQ multiplex PCR, and TCRdb holds only the in-frame ones, with some missing. Of approximately 190,000 clones in the sample, around 80% were seen once. The sample consisted of peripheral blood. These receptors all stem from a man aged 55 to 70 with acute or convalescent COVID-19.

The CDR3 loop reads CASRGRVTDTQYF. CDR3 nucleotide sequence: TGTGCCAGTAGAGGGAGGGTAACAGATACGCAGTATTTT. The genes are TRBV15 and TRBJ2-3; TRBD2 matches at 7 bases. V lost 10 bases, J lost 3 bases, and 7 bases stayed unmatched. CDR3 length: 13 amino acids. Germline V gene lookup returns CDR1 LNHNV and CDR2 YYDKDF (reference sequence). The full variable domain, with the rest looked up from reference TRBV15 and TRBJ2-3, is DAMVIQNPRYQVTQFGKPVTLSCSQTLNHNVMYWYQQKSSQAPKLLFHYYDKDFNNEADTPDNFQSRRPNTSFCFLDIRSPGLGDTAMYLCASRGRVTDTQYFGPGTRLTVL.

This clone came up once. This rearrangement joins TRBV3-1 (or the pseudogene TRBV3-2) to TRBJ1-2; TRBD1 might be the D (5 bases). CDR1 and CDR2 from the germline V gene are LGHDT and YNNKEL (reference sequence). V lost 1 base and J lost 4, with 16 bases in between. This CDR3 comprises 16 residues. The CDR3 loop reads CASSQAWGDHTYGYTF. Written as DNA, the CDR3 is TGTGCCAGCAGCCAAGCCTGGGGGGACCACACCTATGGCTACACCTTC.

The gene calls are TRBV30 and TRBJ1-4, with D tentatively TRBD1 (5 bases). The germline gives CDR1 GTSNPN, CDR2 SVGIG (reference sequence). The CDR3 runs to 16 residues. V was clipped by 3 bases and J by 5 bases, with 19 bases between them. The CDR3 spells CAWRNSRAPSNEKLFF. The CDR3 nucleotides read TGTGCCTGGAGGAACAGCAGGGCTCCGAGCAATGAAAAACTGTTTTTT.

The rearrangement uses TRBV29-1 and TRBJ2-1; possibly TRBD2 for D (6 bases). The length of the CDR3 is 14 residues. With 8 bases removed from V and 2 bases from J, the gap between germline ends came to 16 bases. Germline CDR1 reads SQVTM; CDR2 reads ANQGSEA. CDR3 nucleotide sequence: TGCAGCTCCCGTGGAGCGGGTACCTACAATGAGCAGTTCTTC. This sequence encodes CSSRGAGTYNEQFF.

The chain uses TRBV23-1 and TRBJ1-5; D may be TRBD1 (6 bases). TRBV23-1 belongs to the ORF category, with a function that is uncertain. The V end lost 4 bases, the J end lost 0 bases, and 13 bases lay between the germline ends. The CDR3 extends over 16 amino acids. CDR3 amino acids: CASSPYRVYSNQPQHF. CDR3 in DNA: TGCGCCAGCAGTCCTTACAGGGTGTATAGCAATCAGCCCCAGCATTTT.

The gene calls are TRBV6-4 and TRBJ1-6; tentative D call: TRBD1 (5 bases). The CDR3 length is 16 residues. Between the trimmed V and J ends, which lost 6 bases and 7 bases, there was a span of 19 bases. In germline, CDR1 is MRHNA, CDR2 SNTAGT. The CDR3 DNA is TGTGCCAGCAGCGCTGACTCGACAGCCCCAAATTCACCCCTCCACTTT. Its translation is CASSADSTAPNSPLHF.

The rearrangement uses TRBV6-1 and TRBJ1-6; D might be TRBD1 (6 bases). V gave up 3 bases and J gave up 7 bases, with 16 bases separating them. The CDR3 consists of 16 residues. The germline gives CDR1 MNHNS, CDR2 SASEGT. The CDR3 is CASSDGYRAGNSPLHF. The DNA of the CDR3 is TGTGCCAGCAGTGACGGCTACAGGGCTGGCAATTCACCCCTCCACTTT.

The V call is TRBV2, the J call TRBJ2-1, with TRBD2 identical over 8 bases. V lost 1 base to trimming and J lost 3 bases; unmatched junction nucleotides: 5. The CDR3 contains 16 residues. Germline CDR1 is SNHLY and CDR2 is FYNNEI. The DNA for the CDR3 is TGTGCCAGCAGTGAAGAGGGCGGGGGGAACTACAATGAGCAGTTCTTC. Translated: CASSEEGGGNYNEQFF. Variable domain in full (rest from reference TRBV2 and TRBJ2-1): EPEVTQTPSHQVTQMGQEVILRCVPISNHLYFYWYRQILGQKVEFLVSFYNNEISEKSEIFDDQFSVERPDGSNFTLKIRSTKLEDSAMYFCASSEEGGGNYNEQFFGPGTRLTVL.

V gene TRBV4-2 combines with J gene TRBJ2-3; a weak D match, TRBD2 (5 bases). The CDR3 is made up of 16 amino acids. The V and J ends lost 0 bases and 0 bases respectively, with 10 bases between them. CDR1 and CDR2 (germline): LGHNA, YNFKEQ. The CDR3 sequence is CASSQDLAHSTDTQYF. In DNA, the CDR3 is TGTGCCAGCAGCCAAGACCTAGCACATAGCACAGATACGCAGTATTTT.

V usage is TRBV7-2 and J usage is TRBJ2-7; 8 positions match TRBD2. The CDR3 contains 16 residues. The ends lost 1 base at V and 1 base at J; junction bases unmatched: 6. Per the germline V gene, CDR1 is SGHTA and CDR2 is FQGNSA. CDR3 in amino acids: CASSLGPSGFSYEQYF. The CDR3 coding sequence is TGTGCCAGCAGCTTAGGCCCTAGCGGGTTTTCCTACGAGCAGTACTTC.

Only a few counts were recorded for this clone. The chain combines TRBV27 with TRBJ2-1; a weak D match, TRBD1 (6 bases). V was shortened by 5 bases and J by 10 bases, with 12 bases between the two germline ends. There are 12 residues in the CDR3. Germline loops: CDR1 MNHEY, CDR2 SMNVEV (reference sequence). Here the CDR3 reads CASSGTGIEQFF. The DNA for the CDR3 is TGTGCCAGCAGTGGCACAGGGATCGAGCAGTTCTTC.

The chain is built from TRBV2 and TRBJ1-1, with D unresolved. V dropped 3 bases and J dropped 5 bases, with 16 bases sitting between them. CDR1 and CDR2 from the germline V gene are SNHLY and FYNNEI. This CDR3 spans 15 amino acids. In DNA form, the CDR3 reads TGTGCCAGCAGTGAGAATGGGCACCCCGGAACTGAAGCTTTCTTT. This codes for CASSENGHPGTEAFF.

V usage is TRBV2 and J usage is TRBJ2-3; D might be TRBD2 (6 bases). The CDR3 spans 14 residues. V was clipped by 6 bases and J by 0 bases, with 10 bases between them. Germline V gene data show CDR1 as SNHLY and CDR2 as FYNNEI. The CDR3 sequence: CASRPSASTDTQYF. The CDR3 DNA is TGTGCCAGCAGGCCTAGCGCTAGCACAGATACGCAGTATTTT. Full variable domain (missing parts from reference TRBV2 and TRBJ2-3): EPEVTQTPSHQVTQMGQEVILRCVPISNHLYFYWYRQILGQKVEFLVSFYNNEISEKSEIFDDQFSVERPDGSNFTLKIRSTKLEDSAMYFCASRPSASTDTQYFGPGTRLTVL.

This chain connects TRBV11-2 to TRBJ2-3; TRBD2 matches 10 bases. This CDR3 contains 15 residues. Losses at the gene ends were 6 bases for V and 5 bases for J; bases not matched to a gene: 8. CDR1 and CDR2 from the germline V gene are SGHAT and FQNNGV. The CDR3 region has the DNA TGTGCCAGCAGGCAAACTAGCGGGAAGGTAGATACGCAGTATTTT. Residues: CASRQTSGKVDTQYF.

V gene TRBV3-1 (or the pseudogene TRBV3-2) combines with J gene TRBJ2-7, with D maybe TRBD2 (6 bases). Germline CDR1 and CDR2: LGHDT and YNNKEL (reference sequence). The CDR3 is made up of 16 amino acids. V was cut by 1 base and J by 7 bases, with 20 bases left in between. For the CDR3, the DNA is TGTGCCAGCAGCCAAGGATCAGGACTAACAAGCAGGGAGCAGTACTTC. Its protein is CASSQGSGLTSREQYF.